These T cell receptor beta chains were read from a single sample in a study of blood T cell repertoires in COVID-19. The repertoire was sequenced with immunoSEQ multiplex PCR; TCRdb's copy has only in-frame clones and lacks some. The repertoire holds approximately 260,000 clones, with roughly 88% as singletons. The sample was peripheral blood. These receptors were taken from an older woman with acute or convalescent COVID-19. CDR3s leave out the opening cysteine and the closing phenylalanine or tryptophan. The D gene is left open where the match is weak.

TRBV6-1	TRBJ2-7	.	ASSPPGTPLYEQY
TRBV3-1/TRBV3-2	TRBJ2-7	.	ASSRRGGSSYEQY
TRBV7-3	TRBJ2-1	.	ASSLVGDEQF
TRBV5-5	TRBJ2-3	TRBD2	ASSSTLAGGLGTQY
TRBV5-1	TRBJ2-5	.	ASSLGVIQETQY
TRBV19	TRBJ1-2	.	ASSVGQGFGYT
TRBV7-9	TRBJ2-1	.	ASSLDTGLGSYNEQF
TRBV2	TRBJ1-2	TRBD1	ASSVQGMGYGYT
TRBV5-8	TRBJ2-7	TRBD1	ASTLGQGAYEQY
TRBV10-3	TRBJ2-2	.	AISEMGGSNTGELF
TRBV5-1	TRBJ2-7	TRBD2	ASSPGGAYEQY
TRBV7-2	TRBJ2-5	TRBD2	ASSSLAAQETQY
TRBV30	TRBJ2-1	.	AWTADSHHNEQF
TRBV2	TRBJ2-1	TRBD2	ASSDRLAGALRQF
TRBV10-2	TRBJ1-2	TRBD1	ASSVGQGSLYGYT
TRBV10-3	TRBJ1-2	TRBD1	ATKGQGANYGYT
TRBV24-1	TRBJ2-3	TRBD1	ATSDLAGTGGPDTQY
TRBV5-1	TRBJ1-2	.	ASSFNRGNYGYT
TRBV24-1	TRBJ2-1	TRBD1	ATSVIQGAAYNEQF
TRBV5-1	TRBJ2-2	TRBD2	ASSLDGLALTGELF
TRBV13	TRBJ1-2	TRBD1	ASSLYGTDESPIYGYT
TRBV2	TRBJ1-1	.	ASSVAGGPEAF
TRBV3-1/TRBV3-2	TRBJ1-2	.	ASSHRQLYGYT
TRBV10-3	TRBJ2-3	TRBD2	AISPTSGSDTQY